This T cell receptor (beta chain) was sequenced in a study of blood T cell repertoires in COVID-19. Study information: Donors in the United States, Italy and Spain gave samples during acute or convalescent COVID-19. From T cells, B-cell-depleted T cells, or PBMCs came the material, which was cDNA or gDNA.

V gave up 3 bases and J gave up 1 base, with 13 bases separating them. The CDR3 runs to 15 residues. The germline CDR1 and CDR2 sequences are SGHRS and YFSETQ. Authors' methods: Amplifying reference gene primers gave estimates of nucleated cell counts. Libraries were prepared by immunoSEQ multiplex PCR; TCRdb keeps only in-frame clonotypes and omits some of them. V and J calls and clone size come straight from that table; D and trimming were deduced from the DNA. The sample consists of more than 85,000 clones, roughly 80% of them appearing once. This chain links TRBV5-1 with TRBJ1-1; tentative D call: TRBD1 (5 bases). Sequencing was performed on peripheral blood. The TCR comes from a woman aged 45-59 years with acute or convalescent COVID-19. CDR3: CASSSRGVQNTEAFF. The CDR3 DNA follows: TGCGCCAGCAGCTCGCGGGGGGTGCAGAACACTGAAGCTTTCTTT.